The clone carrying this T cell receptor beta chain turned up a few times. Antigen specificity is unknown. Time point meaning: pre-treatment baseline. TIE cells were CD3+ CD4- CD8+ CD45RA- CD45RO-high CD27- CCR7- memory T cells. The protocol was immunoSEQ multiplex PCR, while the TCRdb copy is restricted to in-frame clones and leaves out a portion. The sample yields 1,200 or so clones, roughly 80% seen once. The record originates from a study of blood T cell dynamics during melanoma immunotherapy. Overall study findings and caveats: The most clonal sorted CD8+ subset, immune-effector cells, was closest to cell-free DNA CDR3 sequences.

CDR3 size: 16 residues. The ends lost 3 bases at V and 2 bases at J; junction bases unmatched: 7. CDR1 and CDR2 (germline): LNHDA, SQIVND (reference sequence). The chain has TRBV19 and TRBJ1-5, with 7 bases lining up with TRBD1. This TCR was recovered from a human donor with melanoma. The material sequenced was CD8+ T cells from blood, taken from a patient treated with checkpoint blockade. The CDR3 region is CASSMTRGRRNQPQHF. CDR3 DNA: TGTGCCAGTAGTATGACAAGGGGGCGACGCAATCAGCCCCAGCATTTT. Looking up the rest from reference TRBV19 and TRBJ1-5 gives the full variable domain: DGGITQSPKYLFRKEGQNVTLSCEQNLNHDAMYWYRQDPGQGLRLIYYSQIVNDFQKGDIAEGYSVSREKKESFPLTVTSAQKNPTAFYLCASSMTRGRRNQPQHFGDGTRLSIL.